This record looks at one TCR beta chain sequence and its context. From around 440 ng of RNA, a library with molecular barcoded alpha/delta and beta/gamma adaptors was made. From the reads, TCRdb called clonotypes with MiXCR, one entry per CDR3 protein. There are 35,000 to 50,000 distinct CDR3 sequences in the sample; 20% occur only once, and roughly 37% lies in the top ten. V shed 8 bases and J shed 1 base, with 12 bases lying between them. CDR1 and CDR2 from the germline V gene are MNHEY and SVGEGT. The CDR3 sequence is 14 residues long. This record belongs to a study of read filtering for tumor transcriptome and immune sequencing. Study at large: After DNase treatment, RNA was made into whole-transcriptome libraries.

This receptor was identified in a donor aged 40 or older with multiple myeloma. The chain joins TRBV6-2 or TRBV6-3 to TRBJ2-4, with D perhaps given as TRBD1 or TRBD2 (5 bases each). The sequenced material came from a population of CD138-negative cells sorted from bone marrow. In nucleotides, the CDR3 is TGTGCCAGCCACAGTTGGGGGGCCAAAAACATTCAGTACTTC. Protein product: CASHSWGAKNIQYF.